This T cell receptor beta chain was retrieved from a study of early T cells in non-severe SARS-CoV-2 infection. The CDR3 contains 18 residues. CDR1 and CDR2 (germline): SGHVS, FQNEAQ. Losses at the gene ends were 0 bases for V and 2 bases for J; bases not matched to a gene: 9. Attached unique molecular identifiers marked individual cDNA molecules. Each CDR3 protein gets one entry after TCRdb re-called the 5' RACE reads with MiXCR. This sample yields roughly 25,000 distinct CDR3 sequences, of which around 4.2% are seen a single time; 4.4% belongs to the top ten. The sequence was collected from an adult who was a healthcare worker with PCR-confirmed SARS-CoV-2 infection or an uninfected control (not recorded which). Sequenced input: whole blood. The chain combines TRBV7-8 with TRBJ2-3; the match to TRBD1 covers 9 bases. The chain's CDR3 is CASSLAGGTGTPTDTQYF. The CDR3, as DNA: TGTGCCAGCAGCTTAGCGGGGGGGACAGGGACCCCCACAGATACGCAGTATTTT.